This TCR beta chain was identified during a study of OX40 agonist ivuxolimab in advanced cancers. Study observations and caveats: The CD4+ and CD8+ T cells in the blood had expanded clonally by week 6 at 0.1 to 3.0 mg/kg.

V was shortened by 5 bases and J by 6 bases, with 13 bases between the two germline ends. The CDR3 has 13 residues. Germline V lookup: CDR1 MNHEY, CDR2 SVGAGI. A note on this clone: Its antigen is currently unknown.

Measured with immunoSEQ multiplex PCR; TCRdb has only the in-frame clones, and not every one. The sample consists of approximately 84,000 clones, about nine tenths of them appearing once. This TCR was recovered from an adult with an advanced solid tumor such as melanoma, head and neck, liver or kidney cancer. The sequenced sample was CD4+ or CD8+ T cells sorted from blood, obtained in a trial of the OX40 agonist ivuxolimab. The gene calls are TRBV6-5 and TRBJ1-2, with D possibly TRBD1 on 5 matching bases. CDR3 sequence reads: CASSVPGSHGYTF. For the CDR3, the DNA is TGTGCCAGCAGTGTTCCAGGGTCTCATGGCTACACCTTC.